This T cell receptor (beta chain) was observed in a study of tumor-infiltrating lymphocytes in oesophageal squamous cell carcinoma. One entry per CDR3 protein, called by TCRdb with MiXCR from the PCR reads. The sample records approximately 13,000 distinct CDR3 sequences, roughly 60% being singletons. V was pared by 3 bases and J by 4 bases, with 16 bases between. CDR1 is SGHNT, CDR2 YENEEA, per germline. This CDR3 is 16 amino acids long. This sequence was found in a female donor with esophageal squamous cell carcinoma. J is TRBJ2-1 and V is TRBV11-3, with D perhaps given as TRBD1 or TRBD2 (6 bases each). Sequencing was performed on esophageal tumor tissue. This CDR3 is CASSFSGGAGYNEQFF. Written as DNA, the CDR3 is TGTGCCAGCAGCTTTAGTGGGGGCGCGGGATACAATGAGCAGTTCTTC.